This T cell receptor beta chain was recovered during a study of CD8+ T cells in alopecia areata. Extracted from the samples, RNA was reverse transcribed into cDNA to serve as the sequencing template. Profiling relied on immunoSEQ multiplex PCR, and the TCRdb table lists in-frame clones only, not all of them. The repertoire includes some 190,000 clones, more than 50% of them detected once, and approximately 1% sits in the top ten. This sample's treatment: oral pan-JAK inhibitor, 5-10 mg twice daily. Researchers gathered lesional scalp punch biopsies and peripheral blood from patients with alopecia areata. Overall study findings and caveats: Higher clonality and more expanded CD8+ clones appeared in lesional than normal scalp. Scalp sequencing captures resident alphabeta T cells of normal skin too. Relative to mice, TCR sharing across patients was less clear, a difference possibly HLA-related.

This clone was counted once. Its cognate antigen is unknown. The CDR3 runs 13 residues. The germline V gene encodes CDR1 GTSNPN and CDR2 SVGIG (reference sequence). Between the trimmed V and J ends, which lost 1 base and 7 bases, there was a span of 11 bases. The specimen was CD4+ T cells sorted from blood, collected at week 24, from a patient treated with tofacitinib. The receptor was isolated from a human donor with alopecia areata. The V gene is TRBV30, the J gene TRBJ1-5; D gene uncertain. The CDR3 DNA is TGTGCCTGGAGTGATGTTTTCGGGCAGCCCCAGCATTTT. Its protein product is CAWSDVFGQPQHF. The variable domain in full, with the rest retrieved from reference TRBV30 and TRBJ1-5, is SQTIHQWPATLVQPVGSPLSLECTVEGTSNPNLYWYRQAAGRGLQLLFYSVGIGQISSEVPQNLSASRPQDRQFILSSKKLLLSDSGFYLCAWSDVFGQPQHFGDGTRLSIL.